This T cell receptor (beta chain) originates from a study of metastatic and nonmetastatic thyroid tumors. Study summary: Across peripheral blood and tumor or nodule tissue samples taken from malignant and benign thyroid patients, the repertoires were compared with one another.

This clone was seen repeatedly, ten times or more. In germline, CDR1 is DFQATT, CDR2 SNEGSKA (reference sequence). The V end lost 0 bases, the J end lost 6 bases, and 9 bases lay between the germline ends. This CDR3 region has 13 residues. Not a single patient had been given any form of treatment at any point before undergoing thyroid surgery. TCRdb re-called clones from the PCR reads using MiXCR. Altogether 30,000 to 35,000 clones are present, 20% to 25% being singletons, with the ten largest covering less than 4%. Source material: tumor tissue. The V gene is TRBV20-1, the J gene TRBJ2-1; D unresolved. The receptor was derived from a male donor with papillary thyroid cancer or a benign thyroid nodule (not recorded which). Some clones in this sample may be carry-over from other donors' samples. As DNA, the CDR3 is TGCAGTGCTAGAGATGTAAAGGTCAATGAGCAGTTCTTC. As protein: CSARDVKVNEQFF.